Listed below are T cell receptor beta chains from one sample, sequenced in a study of control samples from healthy donors and cancer patients. TCRdb keeps only in-frame clones here, not all; method: immunoSEQ multiplex PCR. This table holds 95,000 to 150,000 clones, around 89% found once. Source material: blood. Receptors were obtained from a man in his forties in good health. The CDR3 runs from the conserved cysteine through the conserved F or W. D genes are given only for firm matches. The listing skips clone size in some rows; elsewhere it reads once, few, many or a size class.

v_gene	abundance	d_gene	j_gene	CDR3aa	CDR3nt
TRBV24-1	once	-	TRBJ2-3	CATSDLGADTQYF	TGTGCCACCAGTGACCTGGGGGCAGATACGCAGTATTTT
TRBV9	-	-	TRBJ2-6	CASSGDGLPGANVLTF	TGTGCCAGCAGCGGAGACGGGCTTCCTGGGGCCAACGTCCTGACTTTC
TRBV5-6	-	-	TRBJ1-2	CASTLGDYGYTF	TGTGCCAGCACCCTTGGTGACTATGGCTACACCTTC
TRBV21-1	-	-	TRBJ2-7	CASSNDRAPVDEQYF	TGTGCCAGCAGCAACGACAGGGCGCCCGTGGACGAGCAGTACTTC
TRBV12-3/TRBV12-4	-	-	TRBJ1-2	CASGRGNYGYTF	TGTGCCAGCGGACGCGGCAACTATGGCTACACCTTC
TRBV24-1	-	-	TRBJ1-2	CATSDGSNYGYTF	TGTGCCACCAGTGATGGATCTAACTATGGCTACACCTTC
TRBV7-9	-	TRBD2	TRBJ2-5	CASSPRGGGETQYF	TGTGCCAGCAGCCCCCGGGGGGGAGGAGAGACCCAGTACTTC
TRBV10-3	-	-	TRBJ2-2	CAINPGGGTGELFF	TGTGCCATCAACCCGGGGGGCGGCACCGGGGAGCTGTTTTTT
TRBV10-3	-	TRBD1	TRBJ1-2	CAISGGQGVTF	TGTGCCATCAGTGGAGGACAGGGTGTCACCTTC
TRBV7-6	-	-	TRBJ1-1	CASSRGLNTEAFF	TGTGCCAGCAGCAGGGGTTTAAACACTGAAGCTTTCTTT
TRBV12-5	-	TRBD1	TRBJ2-5	CASGLEGTGDTQETQYF	TGTGCTAGTGGTTTGGAGGGGACAGGGGATACCCAAGAGACCCAGTACTTC
TRBV18	-	TRBD1	TRBJ1-6	CASSPTGGRDSPLHF	TGTGCCAGCTCACCAACAGGGGGCCGGGATTCACCCCTCCACTTT
TRBV5-1	-	-	TRBJ1-1	CASSKDGPEAFF	TGCGCCAGCAGCAAGGACGGGCCTGAAGCTTTCTTT
TRBV6-4	-	TRBD2	TRBJ2-1	CASSDPDSGGRIDNEQFF	TGTGCCAGCAGTGACCCCGATAGCGGGGGCCGCATTGACAATGAGCAGTTCTTC
TRBV6-4	-	-	TRBJ1-1	CASTRPGDTEAFF	TGTGCCAGCACTAGACCGGGGGACACTGAAGCTTTCTTT
TRBV4-2	-	-	TRBJ2-7	CASSREISGYEQYF	TGTGCCAGCAGCCGAGAGATTAGTGGCTACGAGCAGTACTTC
TRBV10-3	-	-	TRBJ2-2	CAIRPNPAGELFF	TGTGCCATCAGACCGAATCCCGCCGGGGAGCTGTTTTTT
TRBV28	-	-	TRBJ2-7	CASSLSEVYEQYF	TGTGCCAGCAGCCTCAGCGAGGTCTACGAGCAGTACTTC
TRBV5-8	once	TRBD1	TRBJ1-1	CASSTGQANTEAFF	TGTGCCAGCAGCACGGGACAGGCGAACACTGAAGCTTTCTTT
TRBV2	-	TRBD1	TRBJ1-5	CASSGEGAGNQPQHF	TGTGCCAGCAGTGGTGAGGGGGCAGGCAATCAGCCCCAGCATTTT
TRBV6-2/TRBV6-3	-	-	TRBJ1-2	CASSMARGGDYGYTF	TGTGCCAGCAGCATGGCGCGGGGAGGGGACTATGGCTACACCTTC
TRBV7-9	-	-	TRBJ1-1	CASRPNSQNTEAFF	TGTGCCAGCAGGCCGAACTCCCAGAACACTGAAGCTTTCTTT
TRBV30	-	-	TRBJ2-3	CAWSVRDTDTQYF	TGTGCCTGGAGTGTCAGGGACACAGATACGCAGTATTTT
TRBV2	-	TRBD1	TRBJ2-3	CASSAGTEQYF	TGTGCCAGCAGCGCCGGGACAGAGCAGTATTTT
TRBV24-1	-	TRBD1	TRBJ2-2	CATGGQGWTGELFF	TGTGCCACCGGCGGACAGGGATGGACCGGGGAGCTGTTTTTT
TRBV7-2	-	-	TRBJ1-5	CASSFEAGRGQPQHF	TGTGCCAGCAGCTTCGAGGCGGGGAGAGGTCAGCCCCAGCATTTT
TRBV3-1/TRBV3-2	-	-	TRBJ2-2	CASSQGISGELFF	TGTGCCAGCAGCCAGGGGATTAGCGGGGAGCTGTTTTTT
TRBV6-5	once	-	TRBJ1-2	CASSYEGGDRGYTF	TGTGCCAGCAGTTACGAAGGGGGGGACCGAGGCTACACCTTC
TRBV10-3	-	TRBD1	TRBJ2-7	CAISRDRLSYEQYF	TGTGCCATCTCCCGGGACAGGCTCTCCTACGAGCAGTACTTC
TRBV7-8	-	-	TRBJ2-6	CASSLVVEGSGANVLTF	TGTGCCAGCAGCTTGGTAGTGGAGGGCTCTGGGGCCAACGTCCTGACTTTC
TRBV9	-	-	TRBJ2-1	CASSAALGFQFF	TGTGCCAGCAGCGCGGCCCTGGGTTTTCAGTTCTTC
TRBV10-3	-	-	TRBJ1-5	CAISEQGTGYSNQPQHF	TGTGCCATCAGTGAACAGGGAACCGGTTATAGCAATCAGCCCCAGCATTTT
TRBV7-2	once	-	TRBJ2-7	CASSFLRTAIYEQYF	TGTGCCAGCAGCTTTCTCCGGACAGCCATCTACGAGCAGTACTTC
TRBV24-1	-	-	TRBJ2-6	CATSDLRAGANVLTF	TGTGCCACCAGTGATTTGAGAGCAGGGGCCAACGTCCTGACTTTC
TRBV6-6	-	-	TRBJ2-7	CASSQAAEQYF	TGTGCCAGCAGTCAGGCGGCCGAGCAGTACTTC
TRBV19	few	-	TRBJ1-2	CASSNSGAPIGYTF	TGTGCCAGTAGTAACTCAGGCGCTCCAATAGGCTACACCTTC
TRBV5-4	-	-	TRBJ1-6	CASSLGTPLDGNSPLHF	TGTGCCAGCAGCTTGGGGACGCCCTTAGACGGGAATTCACCCCTCCACTTT
TRBV28	-	-	TRBJ1-2	CASSYRVGGYTF	TGTGCCAGCAGCTACAGGGTTGGGGGCTACACCTTC
TRBV5-1	-	-	TRBJ1-2	CASSLEQAGGYTF	TGCGCCAGCAGCTTGGAACAGGCCGGGGGCTACACCTTC
TRBV2	-	-	TRBJ1-2	CASSPLGSGGYTF	TGTGCCAGCAGTCCATTAGGCTCGGGTGGCTACACCTTC